The next 22 T cell receptor beta chains were all read from a single sample in a study of glioma-infiltrating T cells after dendritic cell vaccination. The protocol was immunoSEQ multiplex PCR, while the TCRdb copy is restricted to in-frame clones and leaves out a portion. Of 100,000 or so clones detected, 85% to 90% appear once; the ten largest clones hold 2.5% to 3%. The time point: after dendritic cell vaccination, including at tumor progression/relapse. This material consisted of blood, taken after dendritic cell vaccination. The source of these receptors is a human donor with glioblastoma.

This CDR3 is CASSEARLAGNRETQYF. CDR3 bases: TGCGCCAGCAGTGAAGCTCGACTAGCGGGGAATAGAGAGACCCAGTACTTC. V gene TRBV10-1 combines with J gene TRBJ2-5; 11 nucleotides agree with TRBD2. The junction had 10 bases not matched to a gene; V was cut back by 3 bases and J by 4 bases. CDR1 is WNHNN, CDR2 SYGVQD, per germline (reference sequence). The CDR3 covers 17 residues.

This clone was detected once. The chain couples TRBV2 to TRBJ2-7, with 9 bases that match TRBD2. V trimming: 0 bases; J trimming: 6 bases; junction bases outside the gene matches: 3. Germline V lookup: CDR1 SNHLY, CDR2 FYNNEI. CDR3 length equals 14 residues. CDR3 sequence reads: CASSEAFSGSEQYF. The CDR3, as DNA: TGTGCCAGCAGTGAAGCGTTTAGCGGGAGCGAGCAGTACTTC.

The chain carries TRBV9 and TRBJ2-2, with D unclear. Germline V gene data show CDR1 as SGDLS and CDR2 as YYNGEE. CDR3 length: 13 residues. V dropped 0 bases and J dropped 7 bases, with 7 bases sitting between them. The CDR3 loop reads CASSVATIGELFF. In nucleotides, the CDR3 is TGTGCCAGCAGCGTAGCTACGATCGGGGAGCTGTTTTTT.

V and J are TRBV29-1 and TRBJ2-7; TRBD2 agrees at 7 bases. This CDR3 has 14 amino acids. The J segment lost 3 bases and the V segment lost 1 base, leaving 6 bases of the junction unmatched. Germline V lookup: CDR1 SQVTM, CDR2 ANQGSEA. The CDR3 bases are TGCAGCGTTGAAGGGGAGGGGCTGGGCTACGAGCAGTACTTC. Translated, it gives CSVEGEGLGYEQYF.

The chain has TRBV7-9 and TRBJ2-1, with 7 bases identical to TRBD1. In germline, CDR1 is SEHNR, CDR2 FQNEAQ (reference sequence). The V segment lost 4 bases and the J segment 5 bases; nucleotides outside the gene matches: 5. CDR3 size: 14 residues. Here the CDR3 DNA reads TGTGCCAGCAGCTCCAACAGGGGACACAATGAGCAGTTCTTC. Protein product: CASSSNRGHNEQFF.

This chain uses TRBV29-1 with TRBJ1-1; a weak D match, TRBD1 (6 bases). Trimming removed 3 bases from V and 5 bases from J, with 16 bases in between. Germline CDR1 SQVTM, CDR2 ANQGSEA. The CDR3 is 14 residues long. The CDR3 sequence: CSVENTGRWTEAFF. The CDR3 nucleotides read TGCAGCGTTGAGAATACAGGGAGATGGACTGAAGCTTTCTTT.

The genes are TRBV2 and TRBJ2-6; D perhaps matches TRBD2 (6 bases). There are 17 residues in the CDR3. Germline V gene sequence: CDR1 SNHLY, CDR2 FYNNEI. V was clipped by 5 bases and J by 0 bases, with 14 bases between them. As DNA, the CDR3 is TGTGCCAGCAGTCCCGGGACTTCGGACTCTGGGGCCAACGTCCTGACTTTC. Amino acid sequence: CASSPGTSDSGANVLTF.

The V call is TRBV30, the J call TRBJ1-4; D unresolved. Germline values: CDR1 GTSNPN, CDR2 SVGIG (reference sequence). V lost 3 bases and J 7 bases, leaving 15 bases between the germline ends. There are 14 residues in the CDR3. This CDR3 is CAWRQALWAEKLFF. The CDR3 DNA reads TGTGCCTGGAGGCAGGCCCTATGGGCTGAAAAACTGTTTTTT.

The rearrangement uses TRBV2 and TRBJ1-2; unclear D gene. The CDR3 contains 12 residues. CDR1 and CDR2 (germline): SNHLY, FYNNEI. Trimming took 8 bases from V and 2 from J, leaving 9 bases between them. CDR3 in amino acids: CASWRINYGYTF. The DNA of the CDR3 is TGTGCCAGCTGGAGGATCAACTATGGCTACACCTTC.

The chain recombines TRBV7-9 with TRBJ2-3; 10 nucleotides match TRBD2. Germline V gene lookup returns CDR1 SEHNR and CDR2 FQNEAQ (reference sequence). The CDR3 runs to 16 residues. Trimming cost V 7 bases and J 3 bases; bases outside gene matches: 10. CDR3 DNA sequence: TGTGCCAGCACCCCTCCCCGGACTAGCGGAACAGATACGCAGTATTTT. Translation: CASTPPRTSGTDTQYF.

The chain is built from TRBV29-1 and TRBJ2-5; tentative D call: TRBD1 (5 bases). Trimming shortened V by 5 bases and J by 5 bases, and 15 bases separated the two germline ends. The V gene's germline CDR1 is SQVTM and CDR2 ANQGSEA. The CDR3 contains 13 residues. The CDR3 protein is CSVRGNPWETQYF. The CDR3, as DNA: TGCAGCGTTAGGGGCAACCCCTGGGAGACCCAGTACTTC.

V usage is TRBV19 and J usage is TRBJ1-5; D possibly corresponds to TRBD1 (6 bases). The CDR3 length is 17 residues. Germline CDR1 is LNHDA and CDR2 is SQIVND (reference sequence). The V end lost 9 bases, the J end lost 0 bases, and 21 bases lay between the germline ends. Here the CDR3 reads CASQAGQQYYSNQPQHF. As DNA, the CDR3 is TGTGCCAGCCAAGCAGGACAGCAATATTATAGCAATCAGCCCCAGCATTTT.

The rearrangement uses TRBV7-8 and TRBJ2-7, with TRBD1 matching over 9 bases. Germline loops: CDR1 SGHVS, CDR2 FQNEAQ. The CDR3 is 14 residues long. V lost 5 bases and J lost 4; bases outside the gene matches: 6. CDR3 DNA sequence: TGTGCCAGCAGCAGAGGGACAGGGTCGTACGAGCAGTACTTC. It specifies CASSRGTGSYEQYF.

The chain recombines TRBV2 with TRBJ2-7; TRBD1 matches 7 bases. Germline values: CDR1 SNHLY, CDR2 FYNNEI. V trimming: 6 bases; J trimming: 3 bases; junction bases outside the gene matches: 5. This CDR3 is built from 13 residues. In DNA form, the CDR3 reads TGTGCCAGCAGGCGAGACAGGGACTACGAGCAGTACTTC. Translating it yields CASRRDRDYEQYF.

The J gene is TRBJ1-1, the V gene TRBV2; possible D gene TRBD1, 5 bases. V lost 8 bases to trimming and J lost 1 base, with 11 bases between them. CDR1 SNHLY and CDR2 FYNNEI come from the germline V gene. CDR3 length: 13 residues. This chain's CDR3 is CASWYTGNTEAFF. The CDR3 DNA reads TGTGCCAGCTGGTATACAGGGAACACTGAAGCTTTCTTT.

The chain couples TRBV27 to TRBJ2-7; 10 bases are shared with TRBD2. V was clipped by 5 bases and J by 1 base; unmatched bases: 11. This CDR3 has 17 amino acids. Germline CDR1 is MNHEY and CDR2 is SMNVEV (reference sequence). CDR3 sequence: CASSRGLAEDISYEQYF. Here the CDR3 DNA reads TGTGCCAGCAGTCGAGGACTAGCGGAGGACATTTCCTACGAGCAGTACTTC.

The V call is TRBV7-3, the J call TRBJ2-7; TRBD1 is a possible D gene (6 bases). Per the germline V gene, CDR1 is SGHTA and CDR2 is FQGTGA. The V and J ends lost 5 bases and 5 bases respectively, with 16 bases between them. The CDR3 loop spans 14 amino acids. The CDR3 sequence is CASSPDGQGHEQYF. CDR3 in DNA: TGTGCCAGCAGCCCCGATGGTCAGGGGCACGAGCAGTACTTC.

The chain carries TRBV7-8 and TRBJ2-3; unclear D gene. CDR1 is SGHVS and CDR2 is FQNEAQ in the germline V gene. Trimming took off 1 base at V and 0 bases at J, with 5 bases between the two ends. There are 14 residues in the CDR3. CDR3 protein: CASSLVASTDTQYF. DNA for the CDR3: TGTGCCAGCAGCTTAGTAGCAAGCACAGATACGCAGTATTTT.

The rearrangement links TRBV7-8 to TRBJ2-1; D is undetermined. Germline CDR1 and CDR2: SGHVS and FQNEAQ. The CDR3 totals 16 residues. The V and J ends lost 2 bases and 0 bases respectively, with 11 bases between them. The CDR3 DNA is TGTGCCAGCAGCTTACCCCCACCGAGCTCCTACAATGAGCAGTTCTTC. It encodes CASSLPPPSSYNEQFF.

The chain combines TRBV5-1 with TRBJ2-3; the match to TRBD2 covers 7 bases. Per germline, CDR1 SGHRS and CDR2 YFSETQ. The length of the CDR3 is 15 residues. Unmatched junction bases numbered 2, after V lost 1 base and J lost 0 bases. The CDR3 DNA follows: TGCGCCAGCAGCTTGTCGGGGGGTAGCACAGATACGCAGTATTTT. Encoded protein: CASSLSGGSTDTQYF.

V usage is TRBV11-3 and J usage is TRBJ2-7, with D possibly matching TRBD2 (6 bases). This CDR3 spans 15 amino acids. Trimming took off 1 base at V and 1 base at J, with 11 bases between the two ends. Germline V gives CDR1 SGHNT, CDR2 YENEEA. CDR3 region: CASSLVRDSSYEQYF. The CDR3 nucleotides read TGTGCCAGCAGCTTAGTGAGGGACTCGTCCTACGAGCAGTACTTC.

V and J are TRBV6-5 and TRBJ1-1; tentative D call: TRBD1 (6 bases). Germline values: CDR1 MNHEY, CDR2 SVGAGI. This CDR3 has 14 residues. V was pared by 6 bases and J by 1 base, with 12 bases between. CDR3 sequence (DNA): TGTGCCAGCAGCCCGACAGGAACGAACACTGAAGCTTTCTTT. Amino acids: CASSPTGTNTEAFF.